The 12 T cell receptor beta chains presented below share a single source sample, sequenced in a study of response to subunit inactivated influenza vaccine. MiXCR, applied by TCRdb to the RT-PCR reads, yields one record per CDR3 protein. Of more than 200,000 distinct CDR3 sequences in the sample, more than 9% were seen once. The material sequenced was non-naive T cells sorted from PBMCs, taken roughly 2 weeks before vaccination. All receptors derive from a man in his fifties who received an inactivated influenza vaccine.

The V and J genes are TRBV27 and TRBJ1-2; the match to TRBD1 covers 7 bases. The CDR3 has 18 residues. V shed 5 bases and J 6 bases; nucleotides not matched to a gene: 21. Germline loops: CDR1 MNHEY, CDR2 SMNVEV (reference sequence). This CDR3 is CASSRSPGQLYPADGYTF. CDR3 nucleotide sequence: TGTGCCAGCAGTCGTTCTCCGGGACAGCTATATCCAGCAGATGGCTACACCTTC.

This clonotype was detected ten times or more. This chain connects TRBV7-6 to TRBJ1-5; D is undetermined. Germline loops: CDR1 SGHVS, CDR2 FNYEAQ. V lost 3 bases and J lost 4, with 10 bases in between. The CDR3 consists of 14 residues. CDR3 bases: TGTGCCAGCAGCTTCATAAGGTCTAATCAGCCCCAGCATTTT. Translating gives CASSFIRSNQPQHF.

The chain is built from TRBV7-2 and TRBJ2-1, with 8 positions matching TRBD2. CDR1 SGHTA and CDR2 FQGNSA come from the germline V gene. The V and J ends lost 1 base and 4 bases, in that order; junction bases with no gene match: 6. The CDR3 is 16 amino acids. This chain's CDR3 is CASSLVAGGVYNEQFF. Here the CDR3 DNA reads TGTGCCAGCAGCTTAGTGGCGGGAGGTGTGTACAATGAGCAGTTCTTC.

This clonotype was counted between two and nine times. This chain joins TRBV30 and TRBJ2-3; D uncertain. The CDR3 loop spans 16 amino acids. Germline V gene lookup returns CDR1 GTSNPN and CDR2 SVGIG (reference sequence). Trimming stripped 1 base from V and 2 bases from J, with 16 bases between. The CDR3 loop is CAWSEQESWVTDTQYF. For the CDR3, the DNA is TGTGCCTGGAGTGAGCAGGAGAGTTGGGTCACAGATACGCAGTATTTT.

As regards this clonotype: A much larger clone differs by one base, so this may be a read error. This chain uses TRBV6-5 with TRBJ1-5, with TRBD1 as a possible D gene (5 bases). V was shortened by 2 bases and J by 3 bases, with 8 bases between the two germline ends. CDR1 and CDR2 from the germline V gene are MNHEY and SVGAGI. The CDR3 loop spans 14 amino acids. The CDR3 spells CASSYGRVNQPQHF. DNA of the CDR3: TGTGCCAGCAGTTACGGCAGGGTCAATCAGCCCCAGCATTTT.

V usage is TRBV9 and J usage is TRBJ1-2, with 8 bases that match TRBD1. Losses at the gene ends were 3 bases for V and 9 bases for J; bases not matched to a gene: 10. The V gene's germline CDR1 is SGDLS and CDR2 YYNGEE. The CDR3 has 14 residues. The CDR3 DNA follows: TGTGCCAGCAGCGAGGGAGTGGGACAGGCTCGCTACACCTTC. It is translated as CASSEGVGQARYTF.

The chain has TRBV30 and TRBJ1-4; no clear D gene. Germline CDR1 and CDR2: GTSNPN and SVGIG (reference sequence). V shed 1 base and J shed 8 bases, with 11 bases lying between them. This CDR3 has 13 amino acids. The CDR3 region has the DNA TGTGCCTGGAGTGGGCAGTACCAGGAAAAACTGTTTTTT. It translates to CAWSGQYQEKLFF. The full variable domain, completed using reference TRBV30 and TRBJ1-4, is SQTIHQWPATLVQPVGSPLSLECTVEGTSNPNLYWYRQAAGRGLQLLFYSVGIGQISSEVPQNLSASRPQDRQFILSSKKLLLSDSGFYLCAWSGQYQEKLFFGSGTQLSVL.

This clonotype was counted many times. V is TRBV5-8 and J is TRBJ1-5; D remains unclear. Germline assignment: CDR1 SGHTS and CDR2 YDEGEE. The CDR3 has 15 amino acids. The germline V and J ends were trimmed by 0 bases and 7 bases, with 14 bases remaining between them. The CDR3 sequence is CASSLANHPRQPQHF. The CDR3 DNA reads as TGTGCCAGCAGCTTGGCGAATCACCCAAGGCAGCCCCAGCATTTT.

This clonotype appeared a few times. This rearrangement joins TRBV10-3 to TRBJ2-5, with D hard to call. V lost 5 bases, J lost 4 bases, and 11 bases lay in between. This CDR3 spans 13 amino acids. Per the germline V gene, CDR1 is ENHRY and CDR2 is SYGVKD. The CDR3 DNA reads TGTGCCATCAGTCCAGACAAGTCAGAGACCCAGTACTTC. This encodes CAISPDKSETQYF.

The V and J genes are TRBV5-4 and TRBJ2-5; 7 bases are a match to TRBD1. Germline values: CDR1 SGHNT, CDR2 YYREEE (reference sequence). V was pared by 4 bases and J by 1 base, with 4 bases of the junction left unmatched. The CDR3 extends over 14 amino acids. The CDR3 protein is CASSQRDSQETQYF. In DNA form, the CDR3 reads TGTGCCAGCAGCCAACGGGACAGCCAAGAGACCCAGTACTTC.

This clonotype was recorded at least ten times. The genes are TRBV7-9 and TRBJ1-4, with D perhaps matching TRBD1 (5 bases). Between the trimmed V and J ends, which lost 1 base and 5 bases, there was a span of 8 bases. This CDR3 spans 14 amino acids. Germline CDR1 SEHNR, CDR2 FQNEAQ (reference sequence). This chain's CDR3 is CASSLVGDNEKLFF. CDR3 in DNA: TGTGCCAGCAGCTTAGTGGGGGACAATGAAAAACTGTTTTTT. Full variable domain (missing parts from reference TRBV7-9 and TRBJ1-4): DTGVSQNPRHKITKRGQNVTFRCDPISEHNRLYWYRQTLGQGPEFLTYFQNEAQLEKSRLLSDRFSAERPKGSFSTLEIQRTEQGDSAMYLCASSLVGDNEKLFFGSGTQLSVL.

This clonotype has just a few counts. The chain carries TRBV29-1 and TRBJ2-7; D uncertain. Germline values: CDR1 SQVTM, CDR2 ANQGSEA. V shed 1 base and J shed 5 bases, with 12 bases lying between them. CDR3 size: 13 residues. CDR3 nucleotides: TGCAGCGTTGAAGGGCACCGCCGGGACGAGCAGTACTTC. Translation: CSVEGHRRDEQYF.